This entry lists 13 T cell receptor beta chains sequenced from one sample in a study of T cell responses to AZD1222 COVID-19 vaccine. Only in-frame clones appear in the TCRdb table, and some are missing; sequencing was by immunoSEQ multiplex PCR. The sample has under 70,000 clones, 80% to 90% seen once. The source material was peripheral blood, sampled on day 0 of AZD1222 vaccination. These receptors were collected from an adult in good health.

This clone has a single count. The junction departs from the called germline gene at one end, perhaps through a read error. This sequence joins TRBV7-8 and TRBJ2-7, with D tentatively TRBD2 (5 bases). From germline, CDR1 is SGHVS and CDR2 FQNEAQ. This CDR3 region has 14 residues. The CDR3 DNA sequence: TGTGCCAGCAGCCAACGGGGTGGTACTTACGGGCAGTACTTC. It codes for CASSQRGGTYGQYF.

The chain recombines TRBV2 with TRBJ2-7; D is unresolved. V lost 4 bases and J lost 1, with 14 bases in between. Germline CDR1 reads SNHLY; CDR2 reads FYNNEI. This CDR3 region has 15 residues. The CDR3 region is CASSAELGASYEQYF. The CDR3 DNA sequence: TGTGCCAGCAGTGCGGAGCTTGGCGCTTCCTACGAGCAGTACTTC.

Here the CDR3 reads CASSMHRNTEAFF. CDR3 in DNA: TGTGCCAGCAGTATGCACAGGAACACTGAAGCTTTCTTT. The chain recombines TRBV25-1 with TRBJ1-1, with D hard to call. Germline-derived CDR1 and CDR2 are MGHDK and SYGVNS. This CDR3 has 13 residues. Trimming took 5 bases from V and 1 from J, leaving 8 bases between them.

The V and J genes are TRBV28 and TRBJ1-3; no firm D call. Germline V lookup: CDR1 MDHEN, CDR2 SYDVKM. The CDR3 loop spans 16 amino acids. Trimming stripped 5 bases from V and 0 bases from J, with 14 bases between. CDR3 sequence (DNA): TGTGCCAGCAGTGTATACAGTCGTCCCTCTGGAAACACCATATATTTT. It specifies CASSVYSRPSGNTIYF.

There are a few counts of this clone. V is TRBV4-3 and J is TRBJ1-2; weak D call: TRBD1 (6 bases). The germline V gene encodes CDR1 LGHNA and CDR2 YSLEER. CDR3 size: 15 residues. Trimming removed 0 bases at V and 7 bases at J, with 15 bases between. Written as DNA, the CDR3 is TGCGCCAGCAGCCAAGATAGAGGGACAAGGGGTGGCTACACCTTC. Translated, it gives CASSQDRGTRGGYTF.

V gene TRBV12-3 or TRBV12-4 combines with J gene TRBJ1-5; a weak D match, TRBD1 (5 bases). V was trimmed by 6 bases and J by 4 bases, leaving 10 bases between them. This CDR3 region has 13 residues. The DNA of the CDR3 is TGTGCCAGCAGCAAAACAGGAAATCAGCCCCAGCATTTT. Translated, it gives CASSKTGNQPQHF.

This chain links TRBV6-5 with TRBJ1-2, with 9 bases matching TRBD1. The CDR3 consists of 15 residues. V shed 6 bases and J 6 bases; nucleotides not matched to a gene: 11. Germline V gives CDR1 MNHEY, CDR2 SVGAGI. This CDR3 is CASSPPTGGKNGYTF. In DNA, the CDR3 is TGTGCCAGCAGCCCGCCTACAGGGGGCAAAAATGGCTACACCTTC.

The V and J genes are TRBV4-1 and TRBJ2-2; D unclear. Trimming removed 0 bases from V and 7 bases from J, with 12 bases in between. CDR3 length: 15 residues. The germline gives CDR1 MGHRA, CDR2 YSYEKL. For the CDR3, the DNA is TGCGCCAGCAGCCAAGAGAGGTCCGTCAGCGGGGAGCTGTTTTTT. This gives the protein CASSQERSVSGELFF.

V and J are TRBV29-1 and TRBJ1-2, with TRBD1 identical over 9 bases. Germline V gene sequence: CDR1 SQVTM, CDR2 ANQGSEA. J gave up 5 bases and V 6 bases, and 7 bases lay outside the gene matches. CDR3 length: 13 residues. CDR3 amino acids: CSVLWTGEYGYTF. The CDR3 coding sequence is TGCAGCGTACTATGGACAGGGGAATATGGCTACACCTTC.

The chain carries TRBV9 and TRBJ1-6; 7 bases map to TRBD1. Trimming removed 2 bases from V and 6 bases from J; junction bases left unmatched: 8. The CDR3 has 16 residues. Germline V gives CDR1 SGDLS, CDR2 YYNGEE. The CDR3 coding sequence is TGTGCCAGCAGCGTCGGGACAGCAGAAGTTAATTCACCCCTCCACTTT. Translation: CASSVGTAEVNSPLHF.

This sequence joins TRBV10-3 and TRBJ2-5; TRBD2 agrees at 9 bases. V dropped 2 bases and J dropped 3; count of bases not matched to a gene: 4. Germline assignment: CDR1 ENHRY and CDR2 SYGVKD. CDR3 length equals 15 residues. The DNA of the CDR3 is TGTGCCATCAGTGAGAACAGCGGGAGGAAAGAGACCCAGTACTTC. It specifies CAISENSGRKETQYF.

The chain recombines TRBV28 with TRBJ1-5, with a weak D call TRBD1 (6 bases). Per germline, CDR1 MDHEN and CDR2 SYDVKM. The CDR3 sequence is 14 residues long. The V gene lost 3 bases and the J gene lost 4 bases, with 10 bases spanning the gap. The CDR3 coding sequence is TGTGCCAGCAGTTTGGGGGCCCGGAATCAGCCCCAGCATTTT. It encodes CASSLGARNQPQHF.

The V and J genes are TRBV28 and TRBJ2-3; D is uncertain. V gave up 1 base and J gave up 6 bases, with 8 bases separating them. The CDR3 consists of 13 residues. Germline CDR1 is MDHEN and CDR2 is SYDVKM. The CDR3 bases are TGTGCCAGCAGTTTATCTCCGTGGGATACGCAGTATTTT. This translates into CASSLSPWDTQYF.